This TCR beta chain is drawn from a study of immune characteristics of hereditary and idiopathic chronic pancreatitis. Study-level background: The study profiled local pancreatic immune cells and TCRbeta repertoires in hereditary and idiopathic chronic pancreatitis compared with control organ donor pancreases. In total, about five control pancreases, roughly seven hereditary chronic pancreatitis pancreases and about 6 idiopathic chronic pancreatitis pancreases underwent TCRbeta sequencing. The gDNA-based approach was selected because the approach required minimal in vitro experimental manipulation of T cells infiltrating the pancreas. Here is what the overall study found, with its caveats: Because patient tissue could be obtained only at the time of TPIAT, immune findings may have been influenced by differences in disease duration. Among fewer than 15 chronic pancreatitis patients, a positive correlation was found between numbers of productive TCR rearrangements and disease severity scores. Chronic pancreatitis caused by alcohol use was excluded from the study. Vbeta-Jbeta gene family usage, including TRBV10, TRBV19, TRBV23 and TRBV5, differed between hereditary and idiopathic chronic pancreatitis. Both chronic pancreatitis groups showed significantly increased TCRbeta repertoire diversity and reduced clonality versus controls.

The CDR3 covers 15 residues, taking in both the cysteine and the phenylalanine. The retained sequence is limited to the CDR3, 45 bases, with the frame set at the first base. Trimming removed 3 bases from V and 0 bases from J, leaving 10 bases between the germline ends. In the germline V gene (reference sequence), CDR1 corresponds to SGHNT and CDR2 to YYREEE. The library was built by means of the immunoSEQ multiplex PCR assay. From pancreatic genomic DNA, the TCRbeta CDR3 region along with adjacent sequences was amplified and then sequenced. As for the authors' bioinformatics: Repertoire diversity was assessed as a mean normalized Shannon-Wiener index, together with productive clonality and counts of productive rearrangements. The nonparametric Mann-Whitney U test was used to compare repertoire metrics between controls and chronic pancreatitis. CDR3beta sequences with identical amino acid composition and length across subjects were defined as shared clonotypes. What TCRdb holds here is the immuneACCESS table cut down to in-frame rearrangements. Part of the clones is not present; checked against another copy, under half of the missing clones reflect an unresolved V gene, and the others are unexplained. D and trimming were read from the DNA, whereas the V and J calls and clone size are those reported in that table. For this sample there are around 10,000 clones; roughly 80% appear just once. 13% to 15% of the sample is held by the ten biggest clonotypes.

In the case of this clone: Its specific antigen is unknown. No much larger clonotype is one base removed from it; base qualities were not supplied.

Pancreas tissue with chronic pancreatitis was obtained from patients having total pancreatectomy with islet autotransplantation (TPIAT). Included chronic pancreatitis patients had no known history of diabetes. For TCRbeta sequencing, genomic DNA was pulled straight from bulk pancreas tissue, skipping any T cell sorting. No particular cause of disease was identified in patients with idiopathic chronic pancreatitis. Pancreas tissues were collected consecutively from patients and organ donors at two US centers. This TCR derives from a human donor with chronic pancreatitis. Sequencing used pancreas tissue with idiopathic chronic pancreatitis. The cell subset or site label, read with the paper, signifies: chronic pancreatitis without an identified cause. The V gene is TRBV5-4 and the J gene is TRBJ1-3; a confident D gene designation cannot be given. The CDR3 sequence is CASSYRTNSGNTIYF. In nucleotide form, the sequence is TGTGCCAGCAGCTACCGGACGAACTCTGGAAACACCATATATTTT.